These T cell receptor beta chains were read from a single sample in a study of blood T cell repertoires in COVID-19. Generated by immunoSEQ multiplex PCR, the TCRdb table keeps only in-frame clones and is missing some. The profile shows around 50,000 clones, approximately 78% of them singletons. Source material: PBMCs or T cells enriched from blood (not recorded which). These receptors originate from a woman in her forties or fifties with acute COVID-19. Each CDR3 is given with its conserved first and last residue. A D gene is named only where the DNA matches it firmly. Only some rows state a clone size, as once, few, many or a class for expanded clones.

J gene,clone size,D gene,V gene,CDR3 DNA,CDR3 protein
TRBJ1-1,-,-,TRBV30,TGTGCCTGGAGTGAAGAGGGTAACACTGAAGCTTTCTTT,CAWSEEGNTEAFF
TRBJ1-1,-,-,TRBV19,TGTGCCAGTAGTAAGCGGGAGAACACTGAAGCTTTCTTT,CASSKRENTEAFF
TRBJ2-3,-,-,TRBV7-3,TGTGCCACCGCGATAGGGGCAAGCACAGATACGCAGTATTTT,CATAIGASTDTQYF
TRBJ2-1,-,TRBD1,TRBV5-5,TGTGCCAGCAGCTTCCAAAGGACAGGGCATAATGAGCAGTTCTTC,CASSFQRTGHNEQFF
TRBJ2-4,-,TRBD2,TRBV4-1,TGCGCCAGCAGCCAAGGGGTAGCGGGGGGGCCGGCCAAAAACATTCAGTACTTC,CASSQGVAGGPAKNIQYF
TRBJ1-1,-,TRBD1,TRBV2,TGTGCCAGCAGTATCGACAGGGATGGTTGGGACACTGAAGCTTTCTTT,CASSIDRDGWDTEAFF
TRBJ1-2,few,TRBD1,TRBV5-1,TGCGCCAGCAGCTTGGGGGGACAGAGCTATGGCTACACCTTC,CASSLGGQSYGYTF
TRBJ2-5,-,-,TRBV29-1,TGCAGCGTTGGTCGACTTTACCTAGCGCCGGGGGTAGAGACCCAGTACTTC,CSVGRLYLAPGVETQYF
TRBJ2-3,-,-,TRBV2,TGTGCCAGCAGTGATAGGAGGACAGATACGCAGTATTTT,CASSDRRTDTQYF
TRBJ2-5,-,TRBD2,TRBV2,TGTGCCAGCAGTGTACGACTAGCGGTGGATGGGGAGACCCAGTACTTC,CASSVRLAVDGETQYF
TRBJ2-2,-,TRBD1,TRBV5-1,TGCGCCAGCAGCTCGAGATGGGGGCAGGGGGCGCACACCGGGGAGCTGTTTTTT,CASSSRWGQGAHTGELFF
TRBJ2-2,few,-,TRBV14,TGTGCCAGCAGCCCAAACGAGGTCCTTACCGGGGAGCTGTTTTTT,CASSPNEVLTGELFF
TRBJ2-1,-,-,TRBV7-8,TGTGCCAGCAGCCCCCCTCGACGGGAAATGACCTACAATGAGCAGTTCTTC,CASSPPRREMTYNEQFF
TRBJ2-4,-,-,TRBV5-6,TGTGCCAGCAGCTCTGCTTCCAGGGTTACCAAAAACATTCAGTACTTC,CASSSASRVTKNIQYF
TRBJ2-5,once,-,TRBV3-1/TRBV3-2,TGTGCCAGCAGCCGGGAGGGGGGATGGGAAAGGAGAGGAGAGACCCAGTACTTC,CASSREGGWERRGETQYF
TRBJ2-5,few,TRBD1,TRBV24-1,TGTGCCACCAGTGTGGGACAGGGGGACGGGGAGACCCAGTACTTC,CATSVGQGDGETQYF
TRBJ1-2,-,-,TRBV30,TGTGCCTCTAAGGGTATTGGAGGTGGCTACACCTTC,CASKGIGGGYTF
TRBJ2-7,-,TRBD2,TRBV5-4,TGTGCCAGCAGCCCGGGACTAGCGGCCCCCTACGAGCAGTACTTC,CASSPGLAAPYEQYF
TRBJ2-2,-,-,TRBV5-8,TGTGCCAGCAGCTTGGCACGGGTGGCGAACACCGGGGAGCTGTTTTTT,CASSLARVANTGELFF
TRBJ2-1,-,-,TRBV19,TGTGCCAGTAGTGCGTTCTACAATGAGCAGTTCTTC,CASSAFYNEQFF
TRBJ1-1,-,-,TRBV9,TGTGCCAGCAGCGTAGCCGGTCAGGGGTACACTGAAGCTTTCTTT,CASSVAGQGYTEAFF
TRBJ2-5,-,-,TRBV15,TGTGCCACCAGCAGAGCTTTACAAGAGACCCAGTACTTC,CATSRALQETQYF
TRBJ2-3,-,-,TRBV11-1,TGTGCCAGCAGCTTAATTCGCGGTGTTACCACAGATACGCAGTATTTT,CASSLIRGVTTDTQYF
TRBJ2-3,-,TRBD2,TRBV19,TGTGCCAGTAGTCCCAGCGGGGTTAGCACAGATACGCAGTATTTT,CASSPSGVSTDTQYF
TRBJ1-1,-,-,TRBV28,TGTGCCAGTAGGACACCAACGGTCAACACTGAAGCTTTCTTT,CASRTPTVNTEAFF
TRBJ2-1,once,TRBD2,TRBV5-1,TGCGCCAGCAGCCAAACTATGAGCGGGGGGGCTTTAGATGAGCAGTTCTTC,CASSQTMSGGALDEQFF
TRBJ1-1,-,TRBD1,TRBV2,TGTGCCGGAGGGACAGGGATGAACACTGAAGCTTTCTTT,CAGGTGMNTEAFF
TRBJ1-2,-,-,TRBV29-1,TGCAGCGTTGTGTTAACGTCTCGGACAGATGGCTACACCTTC,CSVVLTSRTDGYTF
TRBJ1-5,-,-,TRBV30,TGTGCCTGGAGTCCCCATAGCAATCAGCCCCAGCATTTT,CAWSPHSNQPQHF
TRBJ1-2,-,TRBD1,TRBV30,TGTGCCTGGAGTCTAGGGACAGCTCTTAACTATGGCTACACCTTC,CAWSLGTALNYGYTF
TRBJ2-2,-,-,TRBV9,TGTGCCAGCAGCCCATTATCGACCTCGGGCGGGGAGCTGTTTTTT,CASSPLSTSGGELFF
TRBJ1-4,-,TRBD1,TRBV5-6,TGTGCCAGCAGCGGACAGGGCCCTCTGAATGAAAAACTGTTTTTT,CASSGQGPLNEKLFF
TRBJ1-1,-,-,TRBV7-9,TGTGCCAGCAGCTTAGTCTTCACTGAAGCTTTCTTT,CASSLVFTEAFF
TRBJ1-6,few,TRBD1,TRBV18,TGTGCCAGCTCACCAGGGACAGGGGATTCACCCCTCCACTTT,CASSPGTGDSPLHF
TRBJ1-6,few,-,TRBV11-3,TGTGCCAGCAGCCTAATAAATTCACCCCTCCACTTT,CASSLINSPLHF
TRBJ2-1,-,TRBD2,TRBV2,TGTGCCAGCAGTGTAAGCGGGGGTGTAGGTGAGCAGTTCTTC,CASSVSGGVGEQFF
TRBJ2-5,-,TRBD2,TRBV6-1,TGTGCCAGCAGTGAAGTAGCGGGGGGTGGTGAGACCCAGTACTTC,CASSEVAGGGETQYF
TRBJ1-1,few,-,TRBV2,TGTGCCAGCAGGAAGGGACAAGAGACTGAAGCTTTCTTT,CASRKGQETEAFF
TRBJ1-1,-,-,TRBV29-1,TGCAGCGTTCGAGGGTGGACTGAAGCTTTCTTT,CSVRGWTEAFF
TRBJ1-2,-,-,TRBV6-5,TGTGCCAGCAGGGGAGGTTACATCAACTATGGCTACACCTTC,CASRGGYINYGYTF
TRBJ2-3,-,TRBD1,TRBV11-3,TGTGCCAGCAGCTTAGGGGGACAGGGTTTTGGTACGCAGTATTTT,CASSLGGQGFGTQYF
TRBJ1-2,-,TRBD1,TRBV28,TGTGCCAGCAGTTTATCCGCAGGGGGGAACTATGGCTACACCTTC,CASSLSAGGNYGYTF
TRBJ1-1,-,-,TRBV12-3/TRBV12-4,TGTGCCAGCAGTTTAACAGGCGAAGCTTTCTTT,CASSLTGEAFF
TRBJ1-5,-,-,TRBV6-5,TGTGCCAGCAGTATCGGACAGAATCAGCCCCAGCATTTT,CASSIGQNQPQHF
TRBJ2-2,-,TRBD1,TRBV6-5,TGTGCCAGCAGTTCCGGGGACAGGGCCACCGGGGAGCTGTTTTTT,CASSSGDRATGELFF
TRBJ2-1,-,TRBD2,TRBV9,TGTGCCAGCAGCTCCCAACCGGGACTAGCGGTCGATGAGCAGTTCTTC,CASSSQPGLAVDEQFF
TRBJ2-6,-,-,TRBV18,TGTGCCAGCTCACCCCCTATAGTGCGGGTCTCTGGGGCCAACGTCCTGACTTTC,CASSPPIVRVSGANVLTF
TRBJ2-5,-,-,TRBV5-8,TGTGCCAGCAGCCCCGCCTCCGGGATACAAGAGACCCAGTACTTC,CASSPASGIQETQYF
TRBJ1-2,-,-,TRBV19,TGTGCCAGTAGTATAGGATCGCGGTACTATGGCTACACCTTC,CASSIGSRYYGYTF
TRBJ1-2,-,-,TRBV21-1,TGTGCCAGCAGCGGGGGACAGGGGCATTATGGCTACACCTTC,CASSGGQGHYGYTF
TRBJ2-7,once,-,TRBV2,TGTGCCAGCAGTCACAGTGGCACAGCTTACGAGCAGTACTTC,CASSHSGTAYEQYF
TRBJ2-3,-,TRBD2,TRBV2,TGTGCCAGCAGTCTCGGCGGGGGGGCCGGAGATACGCAGTATTTT,CASSLGGGAGDTQYF
TRBJ1-2,-,-,TRBV6-6,TGTGCCAGCAGTTACTCGGGCAGGGATGGCTACACCTTC,CASSYSGRDGYTF
TRBJ2-4,-,-,TRBV14,TGTGCCAGCAGCCAATCAAGGCAAGGCGGTCATCGGTACTTC,CASSQSRQGGHRYF
TRBJ1-4,-,TRBD1,TRBV18,TGTGCCAGCTCACCCGGTTATGGGACAGGCGGCGAAAAACTGTTTTTT,CASSPGYGTGGEKLFF